These 9 T cell receptor beta chains were sequenced from one sample in a study of response to subunit inactivated influenza vaccine. TCRdb re-called the RT-PCR reads through MiXCR, storing one row per CDR3 protein. In the table there are roughly 540,000 distinct CDR3 sequences, under 25% of which are singletons. This sample also appeared in a second study, on T cells expressing NK-cell markers. Turning to that study: What made the TCR beta cDNA was 5'RACE template switching with UMIs.

The sequences come from CD4+ T cells sorted from PBMCs, collected 11 to 12 days after vaccination. These receptors were collected from a man aged 50 to 60 who received an inactivated influenza vaccine.

The J gene is TRBJ1-5, the V gene TRBV30; D is perhaps TRBD1 (6 bases). The germline CDR1 and CDR2 sequences are GTSNPN and SVGIG (reference sequence). The V gene lost 0 bases and the J gene lost 0 bases, with 12 bases spanning the gap. The CDR3 runs to 16 residues. The CDR3 region is CAWSVLGGRSNQPQHF. The CDR3 coding sequence is TGTGCCTGGAGTGTACTCGGGGGGCGTAGCAATCAGCCCCAGCATTTT.

Points on this clonotype: Relative to the germline gene, one junction end is altered; a read error may explain this. The chain has TRBV20-1 and TRBJ1-4; 10 bases line up with TRBD1. Germline CDR1 and CDR2: DFQATT and SNEGSKA (reference sequence). CDR3 length: 17 residues. In DNA form, the CDR3 reads TGCAGTGCTAGTGAGGGACAGGGGTTTCGGGATAATGAAAACCTGTTTTTT. Its protein is CSASEGQGFRDNENLFF.

The rearrangement joins TRBV7-2 to TRBJ2-7; no definite D call. The CDR3 spans 15 residues. The V gene lost 1 base and the J gene lost 7 bases, with 17 bases spanning the gap. Germline CDR1 reads SGHTA; CDR2 reads FQGNSA. The CDR3 DNA is TGTGCCAGCAGCTTAGATTTTTCGCTTACAGAGGAGCAGTACTTC. It specifies CASSLDFSLTEEQYF.

The V and J genes are TRBV7-9 and TRBJ2-1, with no clear D. The ends were cut back, 5 bases at V and 2 bases at J, with 4 bases in the middle. The CDR3 is 12 residues long. The germline V gene encodes CDR1 SEHNR and CDR2 FQNEAQ (reference sequence). CDR3 protein: CASSNTYNEQFF. The DNA of the CDR3 is TGTGCCAGCAGCAATACCTACAATGAGCAGTTCTTC. The entire variable domain, with the rest obtained from reference TRBV7-9 and TRBJ2-1, is as follows: DTGVSQNPRHKITKRGQNVTFRCDPISEHNRLYWYRQTLGQGPEFLTYFQNEAQLEKSRLLSDRFSAERPKGSFSTLEIQRTEQGDSAMYLCASSNTYNEQFFGPGTRLTVL.

As DNA, the CDR3 is TGCAGCGCACTTAGCGATCGGGATACGCAGTATTTT. It specifies CSALSDRDTQYF. The V call is TRBV29-1, the J call TRBJ2-3; D is possibly TRBD2 (5 bases). The CDR3 contains 12 residues. The V end lost 7 bases, the J end lost 6 bases, and 14 bases lay between the germline ends. Germline lookup yields CDR1 SQVTM and CDR2 ANQGSEA.

The genes are TRBV6-5 and TRBJ2-1; maybe TRBD1 (6 bases). The V end was cut by 2 bases, the J end by 5 bases, with 13 bases between. CDR1 and CDR2 from the germline V gene are MNHEY and SVGAGI. The CDR3 runs 15 residues. DNA for the CDR3: TGTGCCAGCAGTTACGGGGGCCCCCAAAACAATGAGCAGTTCTTC. This codes for CASSYGGPQNNEQFF.

In this sample, this clonotype turned up a few times. The rearrangement joins TRBV20-1 to TRBJ1-2, with 10 bases identical to TRBD1. Germline V gene data show CDR1 as DFQATT and CDR2 as SNEGSKA (reference sequence). V lost 5 bases, J lost 7 bases, and 13 bases stayed unmatched. CDR3 length: 15 amino acids. The CDR3 coding sequence is TGCAGTGCTGCCGCCACCCTCGACAGGGGGCCTGGCTACACCTTC. Amino acid sequence: CSAAATLDRGPGYTF.

This clonotype was seen a few times. The chain couples TRBV10-3 to TRBJ1-4; D unclear. This CDR3 has 13 amino acids. Germline CDR1 reads ENHRY; CDR2 reads SYGVKD. V was trimmed by 2 bases and J by 5 bases, leaving 6 bases between them. In DNA, the CDR3 is TGTGCCATCAGTGAGAGTCAGAATGAAAAACTGTTTTTT. It translates to CAISESQNEKLFF.

The chain joins TRBV5-1 to TRBJ2-7; TRBD2 is a possible D gene (5 bases). The germline V and J ends were trimmed by 3 bases and 5 bases, with 15 bases remaining between them. CDR3 size: 14 residues. Germline V gene lookup returns CDR1 SGHRS and CDR2 YFSETQ. CDR3 coding DNA: TGCGCCAGCAGCTCCCATTTTAAAGCGGACGAGCAGTACTTC. It yields the protein CASSSHFKADEQYF.